Following are 21 T cell receptor beta chains from one sample sequenced in a study of regulatory T cells in long-lasting Graves disease. Time point reported: newly diagnosed GD, antithyroid drugs for less than 3 months. PBMCs were the source of the RNA used for TCR sequencing. Arm-PCR of CDR3 regions with iRepertoire HTBI primers generated TCR beta libraries. TCRdb recomputed calls from the multiplex PCR reads with MiXCR, one row per CDR3 protein. This table has some 500,000 distinct CDR3 sequences, roughly a sixth appearing once. The same data also went into a second study, on T cells in Graves' hyperthyroidism and ophthalmopathy.

Sequences were derived from peripheral blood mononuclear cells (PBMCs), sampled at new diagnosis, from a patient treated with antithyroid drugs. The receptors shown here come from a woman aged 35 to 59 with Graves disease.

This rearrangement joins TRBV29-1 to TRBJ2-3; D gene uncertain. The CDR3 runs to 14 residues. Trimming took 5 bases from V and 6 from J, leaving 18 bases between them. Germline lookup yields CDR1 SQVTM and CDR2 ANQGSEA. The CDR3 nucleotides read TGCAGCGTTCGCATCCCGGGTATCCCGGATACGCAGTATTTT. The encoded protein is CSVRIPGIPDTQYF.

At least ten counts were recorded for this clonotype. The rearrangement links TRBV2 to TRBJ2-5; D unclear. The germline gives CDR1 SNHLY, CDR2 FYNNEI. The CDR3 has 14 amino acids. V was trimmed by 3 bases and J by 0 bases, leaving 8 bases between them. The DNA of the CDR3 is TGTGCCAGCAGTGACGGCAGGCACCAAGAGACCCAGTACTTC. Its protein is CASSDGRHQETQYF.

This clonotype was observed many times. The CDR3 loop reads CASSTLNTEAFF. Here the CDR3 DNA reads TGTGCCAGCAGTACACTGAACACTGAAGCTTTCTTT. The rearrangement joins TRBV28 to TRBJ1-1; D gene ambiguous. The CDR3 runs 12 residues. The germline V gene has CDR1 MDHEN and CDR2 SYDVKM. V lost 5 bases, J lost 0 bases, and 4 bases lay in between. Supplemented by reference TRBV28 and TRBJ1-1, the full variable domain reads DVKVTQSSRYLVKRTGEKVFLECVQDMDHENMFWYRQDPGLGLRLIYFSYDVKMKEKGDIPEGYSVSREKKERFSLILESASTNQTSMYLCASSTLNTEAFFGQGTRLTVV.

V gene TRBV7-9 combines with J gene TRBJ1-5, with D tentatively TRBD1 (6 bases). Trimming took 5 bases from V and 3 from J, leaving 20 bases between them. The CDR3 is 17 residues long. Germline V gives CDR1 SEHNR, CDR2 FQNEAQ (reference sequence). CDR3 protein: CASSQDELGTYNQPQHF. DNA for the CDR3: TGTGCCAGCAGCCAAGACGAGTTGGGGACATACAATCAGCCCCAGCATTTT.

This clonotype was picked up many times. V usage is TRBV7-3 and J usage is TRBJ1-1; 9 bases agree with TRBD1. The CDR3 spans 15 residues. Per the germline V gene, CDR1 is SGHTA and CDR2 is FQGTGA. With V trimmed by 3 bases and J by 5 bases, 7 bases remained unmatched. The CDR3 DNA reads as TGTGCCAGCAGCTTGACAGGGGGTGGGAGGACTGAAGCTTTCTTT. Residues: CASSLTGGGRTEAFF.

This clonotype was found many times. The rearrangement links TRBV20-1 to TRBJ1-1, with TRBD1 as a possible D gene (5 bases). Per germline, CDR1 DFQATT and CDR2 SNEGSKA (reference sequence). The V gene lost 1 base and the J gene lost 2 bases, with 11 bases spanning the gap. CDR3 length equals 14 residues. The CDR3 DNA is TGCAGTGCTAGAGCCGACAGTTATAACACTGAAGCTTTCTTT. This codes for CSARADSYNTEAFF.

The chain has TRBV7-9 and TRBJ2-1; 13 bases match TRBD2. The CDR3 extends over 15 amino acids. CDR1 and CDR2 from the germline V gene are SEHNR and FQNEAQ (reference sequence). The junction had 3 bases not matched to a gene; V was cut back by 5 bases and J by 5 bases. Here the CDR3 reads CASSRTSGGDNEQFF. DNA of the CDR3: TGTGCCAGCAGCCGAACTAGCGGGGGGGACAATGAGCAGTTCTTC.

A few counts support this clonotype. This chain links TRBV4-1 with TRBJ1-1; D is unclear. This CDR3 is 14 amino acids long. V was pared by 0 bases and J by 1 base, with 6 bases between. From germline, CDR1 is MGHRA and CDR2 YSYEKL. CDR3 in amino acids: CASSQEWTNTEAFF. CDR3 DNA: TGCGCCAGCAGCCAAGAATGGACGAACACTGAAGCTTTCTTT.

The genes are TRBV27 and TRBJ2-1; 10 bases agree with TRBD2. The CDR3 consists of 18 residues. Germline V lookup: CDR1 MNHEY, CDR2 SMNVEV (reference sequence). The V and J ends lost 2 bases and 4 bases, in that order; junction bases with no gene match: 11. The CDR3 spells CASSLLISGGVYYNEQFF. In DNA form, the CDR3 reads TGTGCCAGCAGTTTACTCATCAGCGGGGGGGTCTATTACAATGAGCAGTTCTTC.

This clonotype was detected many times. The chain couples TRBV28 to TRBJ2-7; TRBD1 aligns across 7 bases. The CDR3 is 15 amino acids. Germline V CDR1 and CDR2: MDHEN, SYDVKM. Trimming cost V 6 bases and J 2 bases; bases outside gene matches: 10. CDR3 residues: CASSFSGTATYEQYF. CDR3 nucleotides: TGTGCCAGCAGCTTTTCCGGGACAGCCACCTACGAGCAGTACTTC.

This clonotype was observed a few times. This CDR3 reads CASSLEGATNEKLFF. The CDR3 DNA reads as TGTGCCAGCAGCTTGGAAGGGGCAACTAATGAAAAACTGTTTTTT. The rearrangement uses TRBV11-1 and TRBJ1-4; D perhaps matches TRBD1 (5 bases). The CDR3 runs to 15 residues. From germline, CDR1 is SGHAT and CDR2 FQDESV (reference sequence). The germline V and J ends were trimmed by 3 bases and 0 bases, with 8 bases remaining between them.

This clonotype has ten or more counts. V is TRBV7-2 and J is TRBJ1-4, with 7 nucleotides matching TRBD1. The CDR3 extends over 15 amino acids. Germline V gene lookup returns CDR1 SGHTA and CDR2 FQGNSA. V lost 1 base and J lost 8; bases outside the gene matches: 7. The CDR3 DNA is TGTGCCAGCAGCTTAGTCGGGACAGCTCAGGAAAAACTGTTTTTT. Translating gives CASSLVGTAQEKLFF. The full variable domain, with the rest looked up from reference TRBV7-2 and TRBJ1-4, is GAGVSQSPSNKVTEKGKDVELRCDPISGHTALYWYRQSLGQGLEFLIYFQGNSAPDKSGLPSDRFSAERTGGSVSTLTIQRTQQEDSAVYLCASSLVGTAQEKLFFGSGTQLSVL.

This clonotype was detected ten times or more. The chain recombines TRBV28 with TRBJ2-1, with 11 bases that match TRBD2. The CDR3 is made up of 16 amino acids. The germline V gene encodes CDR1 MDHEN and CDR2 SYDVKM. With 1 base clipped from V and 4 bases from J, the junction kept 3 bases outside the gene matches. This CDR3 is CASSLSPSGGYNEQFF. The CDR3 bases are TGTGCCAGCAGTTTATCGCCTAGCGGGGGGTACAATGAGCAGTTCTTC.

This clonotype was detected only a few times. The chain joins TRBV19 to TRBJ2-7; D possibly corresponds to TRBD2 (5 bases). V lost 3 bases, J lost 4 bases, and 13 bases lay in between. Germline assignment: CDR1 LNHDA and CDR2 SQIVND (reference sequence). The CDR3 spans 14 residues. The CDR3 sequence is CASSIGVYDYEQYF. DNA for the CDR3: TGTGCCAGTAGTATCGGGGTTTACGATTACGAGCAGTACTTC.

This clonotype has at least ten counts. The J gene is TRBJ2-1, the V gene TRBV3-1; D possibly corresponds to TRBD2 (6 bases). Germline CDR1 reads LGHDT; CDR2 reads YNNKEL (reference sequence). V lost 5 bases, J lost 2 bases, and 13 bases lay in between. The CDR3 runs to 15 residues. The CDR3 nucleotides read TGTGCCAGCAGCGAAGCGGGCGCAACCTACAATGAGCAGTTCTTC. It codes for CASSEAGATYNEQFF.

The V call is TRBV7-9, the J call TRBJ2-7, with 9 bases fitting TRBD2. Losses at the gene ends were 5 bases for V and 6 bases for J; bases not matched to a gene: 14. CDR1 and CDR2 (germline): SEHNR, FQNEAQ (reference sequence). CDR3 length: 16 amino acids. The CDR3 loop is CASSRTDLAGYAEQYF. The CDR3 DNA reads as TGTGCCAGCAGCCGAACCGACCTAGCGGGGTACGCCGAGCAGTACTTC.

The V gene is TRBV20-1, the J gene TRBJ1-3; D gene unclear. Per the germline V gene, CDR1 is DFQATT and CDR2 is SNEGSKA (reference sequence). Trimming removed 6 bases at V and 0 bases at J, with 12 bases between. The CDR3 loop spans 14 amino acids. The CDR3 DNA reads TGCAGTGCCGCTTCAACTGCCTCTGGAAACACCATATATTTT. Translating it yields CSAASTASGNTIYF.

The chain uses TRBV4-1 and TRBJ1-2; no clear D gene. This CDR3 is built from 16 residues. V dropped 3 bases and J dropped 2 bases, with 16 bases sitting between them. Germline CDR1 and CDR2: MGHRA and YSYEKL. The CDR3 loop is CASSQIPLGGNYGYTF. CDR3 coding DNA: TGCGCCAGCAGCCAGATACCACTCGGAGGCAACTATGGCTACACCTTC.

The rearrangement joins TRBV2 to TRBJ2-3; 11 nucleotides line up with TRBD2. This CDR3 comprises 14 residues. CDR1 is SNHLY, CDR2 FYNNEI, per germline. V dropped 6 bases and J dropped 8; count of bases not matched to a gene: 7. This CDR3 reads CASRGTSGPGTQYF. As DNA, the CDR3 is TGTGCCAGCAGGGGGACTAGCGGCCCTGGTACGCAGTATTTT.

This clonotype was picked up a small number of times. This clone may be a read error of a much larger clone one base away. The V call is TRBV11-2, the J call TRBJ2-7; D is possibly TRBD2 (6 bases). The ends were cut back, 5 bases at V and 3 bases at J, with 14 bases in the middle. Germline loops: CDR1 SGHAT, CDR2 FQNNGV. The CDR3 length is 14 residues. The CDR3 sequence is CASSLAKGSYEQYF. DNA of the CDR3: TGTGCCAGCAGCCTAGCGAAGGGGAGCTACGAGCAGTACTTC.

CDR3 amino acids: CASSDGGGGSYEQYF. The CDR3 nucleotides read TGCGCCAGCAGTGATGGTGGCGGGGGATCCTACGAGCAGTACTTC. The chain joins TRBV10-2 to TRBJ2-7; 7 bases map to TRBD2. CDR1 is WSHSY, CDR2 SAAADI, per germline. Unmatched junction bases numbered 6, after V lost 3 bases and J lost 1 base. The CDR3 totals 15 residues.